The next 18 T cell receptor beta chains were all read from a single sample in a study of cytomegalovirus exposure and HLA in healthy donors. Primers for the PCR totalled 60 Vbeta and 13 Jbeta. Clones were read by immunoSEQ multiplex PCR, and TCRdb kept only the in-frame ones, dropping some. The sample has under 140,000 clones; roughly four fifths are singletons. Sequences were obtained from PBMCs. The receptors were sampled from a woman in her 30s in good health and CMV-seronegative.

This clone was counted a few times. CDR3 loop: CASSLGWGLRGEQFF. DNA for the CDR3: TGTGCCAGCAGCTTAGGTTGGGGACTTCGGGGTGAGCAGTTCTTC. The chain recombines TRBV11-2 with TRBJ2-1, with TRBD2 as a possible D gene (6 bases). Germline loops: CDR1 SGHAT, CDR2 FQNNGV. The CDR3 contains 15 residues. The V and J ends lost 1 base and 9 bases respectively, with 16 bases between them.

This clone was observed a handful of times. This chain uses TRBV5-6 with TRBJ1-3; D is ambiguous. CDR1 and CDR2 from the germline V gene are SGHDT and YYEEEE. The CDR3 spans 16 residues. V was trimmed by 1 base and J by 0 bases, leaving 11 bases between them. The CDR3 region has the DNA TGTGCCAGCAGCTTGCTGGGCCCGGCCTCTGGAAACACCATATATTTT. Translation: CASSLLGPASGNTIYF.

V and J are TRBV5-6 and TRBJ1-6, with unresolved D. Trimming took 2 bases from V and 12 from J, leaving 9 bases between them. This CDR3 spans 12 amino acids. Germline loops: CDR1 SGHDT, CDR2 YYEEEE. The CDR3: CASSFQALPLHF. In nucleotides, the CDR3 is TGTGCCAGCAGCTTCCAGGCTCTACCCCTCCACTTT.

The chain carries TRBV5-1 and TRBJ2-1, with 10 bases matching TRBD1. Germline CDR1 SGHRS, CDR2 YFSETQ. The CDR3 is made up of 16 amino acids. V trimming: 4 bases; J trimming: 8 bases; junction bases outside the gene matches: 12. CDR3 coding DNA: TGCGCCAGCAGCCGCCTCGTCGGGACAGGGGACCATGAGCAGTTCTTC. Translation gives CASSRLVGTGDHEQFF.

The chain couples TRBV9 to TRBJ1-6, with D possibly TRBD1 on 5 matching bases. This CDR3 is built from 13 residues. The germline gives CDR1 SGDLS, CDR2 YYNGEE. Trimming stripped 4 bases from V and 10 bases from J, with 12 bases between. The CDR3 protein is CASSYSTDSPLHF. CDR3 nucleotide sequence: TGTGCCAGCAGCTACTCGACAGACTCACCCCTCCACTTT.

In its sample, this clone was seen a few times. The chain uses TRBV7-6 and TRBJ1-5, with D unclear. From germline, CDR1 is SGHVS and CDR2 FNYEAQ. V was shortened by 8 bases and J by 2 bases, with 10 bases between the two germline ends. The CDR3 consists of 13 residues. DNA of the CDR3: TGTGCCAGCGCTCCTACTGGCAATCAGCCCCAGCATTTT. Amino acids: CASAPTGNQPQHF.

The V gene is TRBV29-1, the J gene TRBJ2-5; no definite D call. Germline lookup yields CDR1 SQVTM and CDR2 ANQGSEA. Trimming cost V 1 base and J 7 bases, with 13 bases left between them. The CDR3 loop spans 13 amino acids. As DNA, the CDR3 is TGCAGCGTTGAAGGTTCCAGGTATGGGACCCAGTACTTC. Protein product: CSVEGSRYGTQYF.

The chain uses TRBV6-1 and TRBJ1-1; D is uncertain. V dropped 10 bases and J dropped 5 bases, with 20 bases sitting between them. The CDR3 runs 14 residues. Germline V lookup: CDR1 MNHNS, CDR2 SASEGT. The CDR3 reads CATMLGFLTTEAFF. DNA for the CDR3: TGTGCCACCATGTTGGGCTTTTTGACAACTGAAGCTTTCTTT.

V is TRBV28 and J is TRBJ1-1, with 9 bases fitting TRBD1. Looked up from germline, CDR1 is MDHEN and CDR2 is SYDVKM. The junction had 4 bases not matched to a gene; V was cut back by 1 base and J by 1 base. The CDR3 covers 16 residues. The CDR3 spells CASSLSGTGKNTEAFF. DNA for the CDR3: TGTGCCAGCAGTTTATCAGGGACAGGGAAGAACACTGAAGCTTTCTTT.

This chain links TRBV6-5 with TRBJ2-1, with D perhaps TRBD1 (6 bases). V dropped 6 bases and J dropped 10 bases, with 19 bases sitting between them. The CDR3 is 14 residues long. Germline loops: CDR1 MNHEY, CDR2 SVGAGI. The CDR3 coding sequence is TGTGCCAGCAGCATACAGGGTACTTCAAACGAGCAGTTCTTC. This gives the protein CASSIQGTSNEQFF.

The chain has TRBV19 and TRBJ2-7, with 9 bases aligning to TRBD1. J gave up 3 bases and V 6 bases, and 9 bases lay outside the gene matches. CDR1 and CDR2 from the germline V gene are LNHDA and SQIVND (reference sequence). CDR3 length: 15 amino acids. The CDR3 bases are TGTGCCAGTAGCGGTTCCCGGACAGGGGTCTACGAGCAGTACTTC. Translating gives CASSGSRTGVYEQYF.

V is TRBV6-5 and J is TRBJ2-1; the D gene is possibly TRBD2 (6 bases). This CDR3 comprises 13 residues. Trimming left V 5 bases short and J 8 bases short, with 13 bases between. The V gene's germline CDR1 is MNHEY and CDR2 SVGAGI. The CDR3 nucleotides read TGTGCCAGCAGTCGCGGGGCTTGGGATGAGCAGTTCTTC. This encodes CASSRGAWDEQFF.

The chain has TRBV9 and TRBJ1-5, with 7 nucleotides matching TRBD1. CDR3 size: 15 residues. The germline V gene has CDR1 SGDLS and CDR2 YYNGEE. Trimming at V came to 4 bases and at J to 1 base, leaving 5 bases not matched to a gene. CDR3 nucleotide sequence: TGTGCCAGCAGCCCGGGACAGCAGAGCAATCAGCCCCAGCATTTT. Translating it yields CASSPGQQSNQPQHF. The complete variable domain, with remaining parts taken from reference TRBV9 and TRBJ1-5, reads DSGVTQTPKHLITATGQRVTLRCSPRSGDLSVYWYQQSLDQGLQFLIQYYNGEERAKGNILERFSAQQFPDLHSELNLSSLELGDSALYFCASSPGQQSNQPQHFGDGTRLSIL.

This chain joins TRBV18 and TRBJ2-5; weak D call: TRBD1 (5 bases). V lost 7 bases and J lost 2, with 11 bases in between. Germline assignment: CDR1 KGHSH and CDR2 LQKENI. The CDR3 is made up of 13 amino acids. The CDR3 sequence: CASLLRDQETQYF. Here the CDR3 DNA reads TGTGCCAGCTTACTCAGGGATCAAGAGACCCAGTACTTC.

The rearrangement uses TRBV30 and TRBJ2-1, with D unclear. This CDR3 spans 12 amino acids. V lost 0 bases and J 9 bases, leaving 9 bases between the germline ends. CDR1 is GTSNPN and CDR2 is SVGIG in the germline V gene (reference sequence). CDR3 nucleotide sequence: TGTGCCTGGAGTGTTTCCTCAGGTGAGCAGTTCTTC. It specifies CAWSVSSGEQFF.

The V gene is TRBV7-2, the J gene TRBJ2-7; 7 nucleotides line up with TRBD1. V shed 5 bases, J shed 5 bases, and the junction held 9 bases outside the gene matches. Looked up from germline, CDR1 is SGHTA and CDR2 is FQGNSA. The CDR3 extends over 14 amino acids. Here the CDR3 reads CASSVNRGVDEQYF. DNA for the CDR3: TGTGCCAGCAGCGTCAACAGGGGAGTCGACGAGCAGTACTTC.

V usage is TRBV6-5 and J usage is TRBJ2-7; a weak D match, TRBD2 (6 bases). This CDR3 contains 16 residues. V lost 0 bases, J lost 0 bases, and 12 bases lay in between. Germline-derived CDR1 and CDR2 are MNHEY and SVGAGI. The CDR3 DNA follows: TGTGCCAGCAGTTACTCGAGTCAGGGAGGCTCCTACGAGCAGTACTTC. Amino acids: CASSYSSQGGSYEQYF.

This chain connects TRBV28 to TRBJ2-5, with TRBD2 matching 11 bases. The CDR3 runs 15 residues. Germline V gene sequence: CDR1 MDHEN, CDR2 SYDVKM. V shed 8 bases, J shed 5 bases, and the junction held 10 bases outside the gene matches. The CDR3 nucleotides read TGTGCCAGCCAATCTGCTAGCGGGAGGCATGAGACCCAGTACTTC. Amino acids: CASQSASGRHETQYF.